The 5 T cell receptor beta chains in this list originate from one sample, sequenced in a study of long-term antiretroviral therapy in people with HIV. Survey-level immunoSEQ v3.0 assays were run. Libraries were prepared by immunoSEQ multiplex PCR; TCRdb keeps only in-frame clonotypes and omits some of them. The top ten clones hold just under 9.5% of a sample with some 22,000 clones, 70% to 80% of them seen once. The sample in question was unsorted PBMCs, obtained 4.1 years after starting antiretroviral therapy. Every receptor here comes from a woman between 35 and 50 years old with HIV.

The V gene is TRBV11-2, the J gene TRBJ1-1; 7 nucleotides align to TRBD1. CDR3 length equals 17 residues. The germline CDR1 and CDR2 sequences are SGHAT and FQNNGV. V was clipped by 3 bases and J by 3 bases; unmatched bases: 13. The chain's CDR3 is CASSFWGERDSHTEAFF. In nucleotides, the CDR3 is TGTGCCAGCAGCTTTTGGGGGGAGAGGGACAGCCACACTGAAGCTTTCTTT.

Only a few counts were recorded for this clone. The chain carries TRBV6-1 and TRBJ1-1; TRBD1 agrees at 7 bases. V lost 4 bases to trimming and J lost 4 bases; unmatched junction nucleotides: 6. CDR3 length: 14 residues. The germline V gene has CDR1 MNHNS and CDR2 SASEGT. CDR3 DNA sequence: TGTGCCAGCAGTGGCATGACAGGGAGCACTGAAGCTTTCTTT. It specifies CASSGMTGSTEAFF.

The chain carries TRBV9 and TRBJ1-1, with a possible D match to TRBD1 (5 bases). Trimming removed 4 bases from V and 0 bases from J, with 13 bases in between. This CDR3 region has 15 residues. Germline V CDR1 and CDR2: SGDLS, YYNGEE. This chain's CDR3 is CASSLPGTVNTEAFF. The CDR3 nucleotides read TGTGCCAGCAGCCTACCCGGGACGGTGAACACTGAAGCTTTCTTT. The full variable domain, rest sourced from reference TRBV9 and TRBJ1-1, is DSGVTQTPKHLITATGQRVTLRCSPRSGDLSVYWYQQSLDQGLQFLIQYYNGEERAKGNILERFSAQQFPDLHSELNLSSLELGDSALYFCASSLPGTVNTEAFFGQGTRLTVV.

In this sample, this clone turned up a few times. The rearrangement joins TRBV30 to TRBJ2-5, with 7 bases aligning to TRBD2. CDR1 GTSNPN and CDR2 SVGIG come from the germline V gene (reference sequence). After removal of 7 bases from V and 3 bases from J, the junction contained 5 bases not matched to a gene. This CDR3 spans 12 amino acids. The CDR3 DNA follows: TGTGCCTTACTAGCGTTTGAAGAGACCCAGTACTTC. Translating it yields CALLAFEETQYF.

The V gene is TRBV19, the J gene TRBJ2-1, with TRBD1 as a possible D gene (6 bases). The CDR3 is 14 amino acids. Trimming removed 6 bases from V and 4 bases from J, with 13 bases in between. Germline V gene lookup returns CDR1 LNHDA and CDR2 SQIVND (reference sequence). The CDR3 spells CASSGGQLYNEQFF. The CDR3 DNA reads TGTGCCAGTAGCGGCGGACAGCTTTACAATGAGCAGTTCTTC.